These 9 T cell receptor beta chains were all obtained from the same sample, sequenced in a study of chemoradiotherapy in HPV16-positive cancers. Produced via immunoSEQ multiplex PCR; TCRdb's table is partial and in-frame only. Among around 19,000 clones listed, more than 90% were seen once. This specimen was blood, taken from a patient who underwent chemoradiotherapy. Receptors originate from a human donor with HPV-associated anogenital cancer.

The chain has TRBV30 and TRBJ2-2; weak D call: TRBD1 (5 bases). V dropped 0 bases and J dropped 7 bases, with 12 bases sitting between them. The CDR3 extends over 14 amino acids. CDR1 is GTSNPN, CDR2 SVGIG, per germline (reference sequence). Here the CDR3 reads CAWSVLGPHGELFF. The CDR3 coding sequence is TGTGCCTGGAGTGTACTGGGGCCCCACGGGGAGCTGTTTTTT.

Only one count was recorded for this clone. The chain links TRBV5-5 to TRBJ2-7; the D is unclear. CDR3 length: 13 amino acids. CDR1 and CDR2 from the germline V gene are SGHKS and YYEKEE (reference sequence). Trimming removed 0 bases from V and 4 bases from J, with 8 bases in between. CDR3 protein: CASSLGLPYEQYF. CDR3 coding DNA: TGTGCCAGCAGCTTGGGGCTGCCTTACGAGCAGTACTTC.

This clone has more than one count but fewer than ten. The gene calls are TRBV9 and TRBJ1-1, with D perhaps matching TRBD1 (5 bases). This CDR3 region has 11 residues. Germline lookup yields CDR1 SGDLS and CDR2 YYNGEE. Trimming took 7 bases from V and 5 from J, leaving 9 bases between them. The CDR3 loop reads CASGGVTEAFF. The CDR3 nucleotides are TGTGCCAGCGGGGGGGTAACTGAAGCTTTCTTT.

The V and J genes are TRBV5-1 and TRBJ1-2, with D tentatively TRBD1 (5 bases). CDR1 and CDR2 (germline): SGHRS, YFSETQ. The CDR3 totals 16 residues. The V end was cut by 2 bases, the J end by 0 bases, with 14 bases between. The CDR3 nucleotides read TGCGCCAGCAGCTTTGGGGACGTGACTTCTAACTATGGCTACACCTTC. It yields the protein CASSFGDVTSNYGYTF.

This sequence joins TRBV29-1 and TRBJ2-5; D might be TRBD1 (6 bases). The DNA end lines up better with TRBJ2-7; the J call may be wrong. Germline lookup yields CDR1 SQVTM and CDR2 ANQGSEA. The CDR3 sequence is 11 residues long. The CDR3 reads CSVATGTEQYF. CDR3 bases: TGCAGCGTGGCCACAGGGACCGAGCAGTACTTC.

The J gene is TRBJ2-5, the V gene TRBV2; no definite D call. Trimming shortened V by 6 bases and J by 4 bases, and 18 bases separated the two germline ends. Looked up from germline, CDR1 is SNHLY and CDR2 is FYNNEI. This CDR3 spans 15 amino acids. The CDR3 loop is CASSYTDGRGETQYF. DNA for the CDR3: TGTGCCAGCAGCTACACTGATGGCAGAGGAGAGACCCAGTACTTC.

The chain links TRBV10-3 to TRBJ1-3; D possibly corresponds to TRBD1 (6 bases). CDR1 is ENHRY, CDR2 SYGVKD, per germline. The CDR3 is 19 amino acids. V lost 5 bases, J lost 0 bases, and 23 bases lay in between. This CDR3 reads CAISSVGQSRRDSGNTIYF. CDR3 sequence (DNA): TGTGCCATCAGTTCGGTAGGACAGTCGAGAAGAGACTCTGGAAACACCATATATTTT.

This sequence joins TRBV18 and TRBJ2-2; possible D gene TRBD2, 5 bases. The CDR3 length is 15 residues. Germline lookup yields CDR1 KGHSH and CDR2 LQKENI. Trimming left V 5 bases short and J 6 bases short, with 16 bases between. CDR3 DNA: TGTGCCAGCTCATCCTCATGGACCGGGGCCGGGGAGCTGTTTTTT. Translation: CASSSSWTGAGELFF.

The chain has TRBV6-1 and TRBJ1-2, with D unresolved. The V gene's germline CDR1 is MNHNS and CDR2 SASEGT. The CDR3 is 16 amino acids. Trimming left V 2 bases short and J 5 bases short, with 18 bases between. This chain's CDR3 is CASSELAEGTLYGYTF. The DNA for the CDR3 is TGTGCCAGCAGTGAACTCGCGGAGGGTACCCTTTATGGCTACACCTTC.